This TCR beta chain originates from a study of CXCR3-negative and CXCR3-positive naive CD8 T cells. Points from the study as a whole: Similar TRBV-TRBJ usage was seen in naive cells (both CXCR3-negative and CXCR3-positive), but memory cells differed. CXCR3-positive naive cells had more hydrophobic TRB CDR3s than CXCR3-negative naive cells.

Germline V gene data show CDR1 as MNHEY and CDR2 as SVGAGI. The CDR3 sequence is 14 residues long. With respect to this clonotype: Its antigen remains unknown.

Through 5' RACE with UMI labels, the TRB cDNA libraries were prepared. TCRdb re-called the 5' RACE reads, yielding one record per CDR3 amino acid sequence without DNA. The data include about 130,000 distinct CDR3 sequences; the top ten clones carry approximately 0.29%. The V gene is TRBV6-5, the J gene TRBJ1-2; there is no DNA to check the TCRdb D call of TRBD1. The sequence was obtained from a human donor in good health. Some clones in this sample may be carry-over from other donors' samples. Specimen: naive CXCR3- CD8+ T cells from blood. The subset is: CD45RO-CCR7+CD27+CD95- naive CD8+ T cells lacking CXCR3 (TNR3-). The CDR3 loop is CASSYSPGNYGYTF.